The next 32 T cell receptor beta chains were all read from a single sample in a study of cytomegalovirus exposure and HLA in healthy donors. The PCR employed 60 Vbeta primers together with 13 Jbeta primers. Clones were sequenced by immunoSEQ multiplex PCR, and TCRdb holds only the in-frame ones, with some missing. Among 200,000 or so clones listed, around 85% were seen once. Material for sequencing was PBMCs. The origin of the receptors is a man aged 45 to 65 in good health and CMV-seronegative.

This clone was seen once. The rearrangement links TRBV5-4 to TRBJ2-5, with D unclear. The germline V and J ends were trimmed by 3 bases and 2 bases, with 5 bases remaining between them. The CDR3 loop spans 12 amino acids. CDR1 is SGHNT, CDR2 YYREEE, per germline (reference sequence). This CDR3 is CASSYPQETQYF. CDR3 sequence (DNA): TGTGCCAGCAGCTATCCGCAAGAGACCCAGTACTTC.

The gene calls are TRBV19 and TRBJ1-1; D is possibly TRBD1 (6 bases). The CDR3 contains 14 residues. V gave up 5 bases and J gave up 1 base, with 11 bases separating them. From germline, CDR1 is LNHDA and CDR2 SQIVND (reference sequence). This CDR3 reads CASSLGQRNTEAFF. The CDR3 coding sequence is TGTGCCAGTAGTCTAGGACAGAGGAACACTGAAGCTTTCTTT.

This chain connects TRBV18 to TRBJ2-5; 16 nucleotides line up with TRBD2. The trim removed 3 bases at V and 5 bases at J, leaving 3 bases unmatched. The CDR3 loop spans 16 amino acids. Germline V lookup: CDR1 KGHSH, CDR2 LQKENI. CDR3 region: CASSPGLAGGPETQYF. For the CDR3, the DNA is TGTGCCAGCTCACCGGGACTAGCGGGGGGGCCGGAGACCCAGTACTTC.

This clone has a handful of counts. This chain joins TRBV19 and TRBJ2-7, with D possibly TRBD2 on 5 matching bases. CDR1 LNHDA and CDR2 SQIVND come from the germline V gene (reference sequence). The length of the CDR3 is 14 residues. V gave up 3 bases and J gave up 3 bases, with 12 bases separating them. CDR3 region: CASSIPGVLYEQYF. The CDR3 DNA reads as TGTGCCAGTAGTATTCCCGGGGTTCTCTACGAGCAGTACTTC.

The rearrangement uses TRBV6-5 and TRBJ1-2; TRBD1 is a possible D gene (5 bases). The V end lost 4 bases, the J end lost 6 bases, and 18 bases lay between the germline ends. Germline CDR1 and CDR2: MNHEY and SVGAGI. The CDR3 has 15 amino acids. In DNA, the CDR3 is TGTGCCAGCAGTTCACCAGGGCTTGAATGGAATGGCTACACCTTC. Its translation: CASSSPGLEWNGYTF.

This chain uses TRBV15 with TRBJ1-5; 8 nucleotides match TRBD1. From germline, CDR1 is LNHNV and CDR2 YYDKDF (reference sequence). The CDR3 is 14 residues long. V shed 3 bases, J shed 7 bases, and the junction held 5 bases outside the gene matches. The CDR3 DNA reads TGTGCCACCAGCAGGACAGGGGCAAAGCAGCCCCAGCATTTT. Its translation: CATSRTGAKQPQHF.

The chain couples TRBV30 to TRBJ1-2; 8 bases align to TRBD1. The germline gives CDR1 GTSNPN, CDR2 SVGIG (reference sequence). The CDR3 consists of 13 residues. Trimming cost V 5 bases and J 4 bases; bases outside gene matches: 6. The CDR3 spells CAWQGARGYGYTF. CDR3 nucleotide sequence: TGTGCCTGGCAGGGGGCGCGCGGCTATGGCTACACCTTC.

The chain is built from TRBV2 and TRBJ2-7; no clear D. Germline assignment: CDR1 SNHLY and CDR2 FYNNEI. This CDR3 spans 14 amino acids. V lost 6 bases and J lost 3, with 15 bases in between. CDR3 nucleotides: TGTGCCAGCAGGCCCCAGACCCTAGGCTACGAGCAGTACTTC. Its translation is CASRPQTLGYEQYF.

The chain uses TRBV7-9 and TRBJ2-3, with TRBD1 matching 11 bases. The CDR3 runs to 14 residues. The germline CDR1 and CDR2 sequences are SEHNR and FQNEAQ (reference sequence). V dropped 5 bases and J dropped 7; count of bases not matched to a gene: 5. The CDR3: CASSGDRGSYTQYF. The CDR3 region has the DNA TGTGCCAGCAGCGGGGACAGGGGGTCTTATACGCAGTATTTT.

There are a few counts of this clone. The chain recombines TRBV5-4 with TRBJ1-1; no reliable D call. Germline CDR1 and CDR2: SGHNT and YYREEE (reference sequence). The CDR3 is 17 residues long. Trimming cost V 4 bases and J 1 base, with 20 bases left between them. CDR3 sequence (DNA): TGTGCCAGCAGCGATCCAGCGGCGGGTGGAAAGAACACTGAAGCTTTCTTT. This sequence encodes CASSDPAAGGKNTEAFF.

This chain uses TRBV11-3 with TRBJ2-3, with 8 nucleotides matching TRBD2. The CDR3 length is 15 residues. From germline, CDR1 is SGHNT and CDR2 YENEEA. With V trimmed by 5 bases and J by 5 bases, 9 bases remained unmatched. CDR3 nucleotides: TGTGCCAGCAGCCCCGGAAGCGGGGGTCTAGATACGCAGTATTTT. This gives the protein CASSPGSGGLDTQYF.

The chain has TRBV4-3 and TRBJ1-1; D may be TRBD1 (5 bases). Trimming stripped 0 bases from V and 5 bases from J, with 13 bases between. CDR3 length: 15 amino acids. CDR1 LGHNA and CDR2 YSLEER come from the germline V gene. The CDR3 region is CASSQDRAMRTEAFF. As DNA, the CDR3 is TGCGCCAGCAGCCAAGACAGGGCTATGAGGACTGAAGCTTTCTTT.

This chain connects TRBV6-1 to TRBJ2-7, with 9 bases fitting TRBD1. Trimming took 7 bases from V and 6 from J; bases not matched to a gene: 7. CDR3 length equals 13 residues. The germline gives CDR1 MNHNS, CDR2 SASEGT. The CDR3 bases are TGTGCCAGCAAAGACAGGGGGACTGTCGAGCAGTACTTC. It codes for CASKDRGTVEQYF.

The V gene is TRBV6-6, the J gene TRBJ1-1, with TRBD1 matching 8 bases. Germline values: CDR1 MNHNY, CDR2 SVGAGI (reference sequence). J gave up 3 bases and V 8 bases, and 11 bases lay outside the gene matches. The CDR3 contains 15 residues. The CDR3, as DNA: TGTGCCAGCGCCCGGGACAGGAGAATGGACACTGAAGCTTTCTTT. The encoded protein is CASARDRRMDTEAFF.

J is TRBJ2-5 and V is TRBV9; possible D gene TRBD2, 7 bases. The length of the CDR3 is 15 residues. Trimming pared 1 base from V and 5 bases from J, leaving 15 bases between. Germline CDR1 is SGDLS and CDR2 is YYNGEE. The CDR3 protein is CASSVRGGETETQYF. The CDR3, as DNA: TGTGCCAGCAGCGTAAGGGGGGGTGAAACGGAGACCCAGTACTTC.

This sequence joins TRBV30 and TRBJ2-5; D remains unclear. In germline, CDR1 is GTSNPN, CDR2 SVGIG (reference sequence). This CDR3 spans 11 amino acids. V lost 0 bases and J 6 bases, leaving 5 bases between the germline ends. CDR3 coding DNA: TGTGCCTGGAGTGTACAGAAGACCCAGTACTTC. This translates into CAWSVQKTQYF.

V gene TRBV7-6 combines with J gene TRBJ1-1; 7 nucleotides line up with TRBD1. V shed 5 bases, J shed 7 bases, and the junction held 7 bases outside the gene matches. From germline, CDR1 is SGHVS and CDR2 FNYEAQ. CDR3 length: 13 residues. The chain's CDR3 is CASSDRQGGEAFF. CDR3 sequence (DNA): TGTGCCAGCAGCGACCGACAGGGCGGTGAAGCTTTCTTT.

This clone was counted once. This chain links TRBV6-5 with TRBJ1-1; D might be TRBD1 (6 bases). Germline V gene data show CDR1 as MNHEY and CDR2 as SVGAGI. The CDR3 length is 13 residues. Trimming pared 6 bases from V and 3 bases from J, leaving 11 bases between. The CDR3 spells CASRAQGYTEAFF. The CDR3 coding sequence is TGTGCCAGCAGGGCCCAGGGGTACACTGAAGCTTTCTTT.

The V call is TRBV19, the J call TRBJ1-5; tentatively, D is TRBD1 (5 bases). CDR3 length: 16 residues. Trimming removed 4 bases from V and 0 bases from J, with 13 bases in between. Per germline, CDR1 LNHDA and CDR2 SQIVND (reference sequence). In nucleotides, the CDR3 is TGTGCCAGTAGTAACCCGCAAAGGGGTAGCAATCAGCCCCAGCATTTT. Its protein is CASSNPQRGSNQPQHF.

The table lists this clone with a few counts. The gene calls are TRBV12-5 and TRBJ1-4, with D possibly matching TRBD1 (5 bases). CDR3 length: 12 residues. With 1 base removed from V and 12 bases from J, the gap between germline ends came to 9 bases. From germline, CDR1 is LGHNT and CDR2 FRNRAP. CDR3 sequence (DNA): TGTGCTAGTGGTTTGGGGGTAGGGGAACTGTTTTTT. It is translated as CASGLGVGELFF. The complete variable domain, with remaining parts taken from reference TRBV12-5 and TRBJ1-4, reads DARVTQTPRHKVTEMGQEVTMRCQPILGHNTVFWYRQTMMQGLELLAYFRNRAPLDDSGMPKDRFSAEMPDATLATLKIQPSEPRDSAVYFCASGLGVGELFFGSGTQLSVL.

The chain recombines TRBV15 with TRBJ1-5; 7 bases are shared with TRBD1. Germline lookup yields CDR1 LNHNV and CDR2 YYDKDF (reference sequence). The ends lost 5 bases at V and 7 bases at J; junction bases unmatched: 14. The length of the CDR3 is 16 residues. CDR3 nucleotide sequence: TGTGCCACCAGCGGGGGACAGTTCGGGATAGGACAGCCCCAGCATTTT. Its protein is CATSGGQFGIGQPQHF.

The chain recombines TRBV27 with TRBJ1-6; D is possibly TRBD1 (5 bases). Germline V gene lookup returns CDR1 MNHEY and CDR2 SMNVEV (reference sequence). V lost 2 bases and J 7 bases, leaving 12 bases between the germline ends. CDR3 size: 15 residues. CDR3 loop: CASSLQDSKNSPLHF. DNA for the CDR3: TGTGCCAGCAGTTTACAAGACAGTAAGAATTCACCCCTCCACTTT.

In its sample, this clone was seen once. The genes are TRBV13 and TRBJ1-2; no firm D call. The CDR3 length is 16 residues. V dropped 1 base and J dropped 1 base, with 13 bases sitting between them. In germline, CDR1 is PRHDT, CDR2 FYEKMQ (reference sequence). CDR3: CASSLVQQHLNYGYTF. The CDR3 bases are TGTGCCAGCAGCTTAGTGCAACAGCATCTTAACTATGGCTACACCTTC.

The J gene is TRBJ2-5, the V gene TRBV19; 8 bases align to TRBD1. Germline CDR1 LNHDA, CDR2 SQIVND (reference sequence). The trim removed 4 bases at V and 4 bases at J, leaving 5 bases unmatched. The CDR3 loop spans 14 amino acids. CDR3 sequence reads: CASSTRGRRETQYF. CDR3 bases: TGTGCCAGTAGTACCAGGGGGCGCCGAGAGACCCAGTACTTC.

This clone occurred once. Written as DNA, the CDR3 is TGTGCCAGCAGTCGGTCTGGTGAGCAGTACTTC. It yields the protein CASSRSGEQYF. J is TRBJ2-7 and V is TRBV6-6; D is unresolved. CDR1 and CDR2 from the germline V gene are MNHNY and SVGAGI (reference sequence). Trimming pared 5 bases from V and 7 bases from J, leaving 9 bases between. The CDR3 totals 11 residues.

The chain carries TRBV7-8 and TRBJ1-1; D is ambiguous. With 7 bases removed from V and 1 base from J, the gap between germline ends came to 13 bases. This CDR3 region has 14 residues. CDR1 is SGHVS and CDR2 is FQNEAQ in the germline V gene. The CDR3 nucleotides read TGTGCCAGCACCCTGGAGGGCCCGAACACTGAAGCTTTCTTT. Its translation is CASTLEGPNTEAFF.

The chain joins TRBV9 to TRBJ1-2; 9 nucleotides line up with TRBD1. The V gene's germline CDR1 is SGDLS and CDR2 YYNGEE. V was pared by 4 bases and J by 8 bases, with 9 bases of the junction left unmatched. This CDR3 comprises 14 residues. CDR3 sequence: CASSFGTGRDGYTF. Written as DNA, the CDR3 is TGTGCCAGCAGCTTCGGGACAGGGAGAGACGGCTACACCTTC.

V gene TRBV10-3 combines with J gene TRBJ1-2; D remains ambiguous. Germline V lookup: CDR1 ENHRY, CDR2 SYGVKD. This CDR3 has 14 residues. V lost 6 bases and J lost 1, with 12 bases in between. CDR3 DNA sequence: TGTGCCATCAGGGCAGTGGGGAGTAACTATGGCTACACCTTC. Translated: CAIRAVGSNYGYTF.

J is TRBJ2-1 and V is TRBV29-1; TRBD2 is a possible D gene (7 bases). The CDR3 sequence is 12 residues long. Per germline, CDR1 SQVTM and CDR2 ANQGSEA. CDR3 in amino acids: CRPGGAVYEQFF. In DNA, the CDR3 is TGCAGACCTGGGGGGGCAGTCTATGAGCAGTTCTTC.

This chain joins TRBV4-1 and TRBJ2-2; TRBD2 aligns across 10 bases. The CDR3 runs to 15 residues. After removal of 4 bases from V and 1 base from J, the junction contained 0 bases not matched to a gene. Germline CDR1 is MGHRA and CDR2 is YSYEKL. The DNA for the CDR3 is TGCGCCAGCAGCCCTAGCGGGGGGAACACCGGGGAGCTGTTTTTT. It translates to CASSPSGGNTGELFF.

The chain combines TRBV2 with TRBJ1-5; 9 bases are a match to TRBD1. The CDR3 spans 15 residues. V lost 8 bases to trimming and J lost 0 bases; unmatched junction nucleotides: 5. CDR1 is SNHLY, CDR2 FYNNEI, per germline. For the CDR3, the DNA is TGTGCCAGCGCTTGGACAGGGGATAGCAATCAGCCCCAGCATTTT. It encodes CASAWTGDSNQPQHF. The full variable domain, with the rest looked up from reference TRBV2 and TRBJ1-5, is EPEVTQTPSHQVTQMGQEVILRCVPISNHLYFYWYRQILGQKVEFLVSFYNNEISEKSEIFDDQFSVERPDGSNFTLKIRSTKLEDSAMYFCASAWTGDSNQPQHFGDGTRLSIL.

The chain carries TRBV30 and TRBJ1-2, with 8 bases that match TRBD1. Trimming at V came to 0 bases and at J to 5 bases, leaving 14 bases not matched to a gene. The CDR3 consists of 17 residues. Germline V gene data show CDR1 as GTSNPN and CDR2 as SVGIG (reference sequence). The CDR3 loop reads CAWSVLKWSRGLYGYTF. Written as DNA, the CDR3 is TGTGCCTGGAGTGTATTAAAGTGGTCCAGGGGGCTTTATGGCTACACCTTC.